This entry is about one TCR beta chain. The CDR3 has 15 residues. Germline CDR1 and CDR2: SGHTA and FQGNSA. V was pared by 1 base and J by 10 bases, with 5 bases of the junction left unmatched. These data come from a study of technical replicates of blood from a few donors. TCRdb keeps only in-frame clones here, not all; method: immunoSEQ multiplex PCR. The data show some 67,000 clones, 95% to 98% seen once. The sequencing sample was made of T cells isolated from PBMCs. The J gene is TRBJ2-7, the V gene TRBV7-2, with 15 bases lining up with TRBD2. This clonotype originated in a human donor in good health. In DNA form, the CDR3 reads TGTGCCAGCAGCTTAGAAGGGACTAGCGGGAGGACTCAGTACTTC. It codes for CASSLEGTSGRTQYF.